These 25 T cell receptor beta chains were sequenced from one sample in a study of T-cell memory formation after mild COVID-19. TCRdb reprocessed the 5' RACE reads via MiXCR and lists one record per CDR3 protein. This repertoire shows about 160,000 distinct CDR3 sequences, about 28% found once; its top ten account for more than 10%. The sample taken for sequencing was PBMCs or a T cell subset sorted from them (not recorded which). The receptors here all came from an adult woman who had mild COVID-19 (a few samples of this study predate the infection). Cell type and time point are not known.

In its sample, this clonotype was seen many times. CDR3 coding DNA: TGTGCCAGCAGGCGACAGGGCGGCGGGGAGCTGTTTTTT. Translation gives CASRRQGGGELFF. The gene calls are TRBV2 and TRBJ2-2; TRBD1 agrees at 7 bases. The germline V gene encodes CDR1 SNHLY and CDR2 FYNNEI. The V and J ends lost 6 bases and 7 bases, in that order; junction bases with no gene match: 5. The CDR3 length is 13 residues. The full variable domain, its missing parts supplied by reference TRBV2 and TRBJ2-2, is EPEVTQTPSHQVTQMGQEVILRCVPISNHLYFYWYRQILGQKVEFLVSFYNNEISEKSEIFDDQFSVERPDGSNFTLKIRSTKLEDSAMYFCASRRQGGGELFFGEGSRLTVL.

The gene calls are TRBV27 and TRBJ1-3; 7 nucleotides agree with TRBD1. CDR1 and CDR2 from the germline V gene are MNHEY and SMNVEV (reference sequence). The CDR3 contains 15 residues. The V segment lost 4 bases and the J segment 4 bases; nucleotides outside the gene matches: 7. The CDR3 region has the DNA TGTGCCAGCAGTTCCGACAGGGCGGGAGGAAACACCATATATTTT. Encoded protein: CASSSDRAGGNTIYF.

This clonotype was seen more than once but under ten times. CDR3 in DNA: TGTGCCAGCAGCAAAGCTAAGTGGGTCTCCTATAATTCACCCCTCCACTTT. As protein: CASSKAKWVSYNSPLHF. The chain carries TRBV21-1 and TRBJ1-6. TRBV21-1 is a pseudogene. The length of the CDR3 is 17 residues.

This clonotype was seen more than once but under ten times. The gene calls are TRBV20-1 and TRBJ1-2; the D is unclear. The CDR3 covers 14 residues. The germline V gene has CDR1 DFQATT and CDR2 SNEGSKA (reference sequence). The ends were cut back, 4 bases at V and 3 bases at J, with 15 bases in the middle. The CDR3: CSANPARMDYGYTF. CDR3 nucleotides: TGCAGTGCTAACCCCGCACGGATGGACTATGGCTACACCTTC.

In this sample, this clonotype turned up a few times. This chain uses TRBV29-1 with TRBJ1-1, with D unclear. V was pared by 4 bases and J by 4 bases, with 13 bases between. Germline CDR1 and CDR2: SQVTM and ANQGSEA. The CDR3 sequence is 13 residues long. The CDR3 coding sequence is TGCAGCGTTGCCAGGACTCTGACCACTGAAGCTTTCTTT. Its protein product is CSVARTLTTEAFF.

The rearrangement links TRBV10-3 to TRBJ2-5, with 8 bases fitting TRBD1. With 4 bases clipped from V and 5 bases from J, the junction kept 6 bases outside the gene matches. The germline gives CDR1 ENHRY, CDR2 SYGVKD. CDR3 size: 14 residues. CDR3: CAISGQGSGETQYF. The CDR3 bases are TGTGCCATCAGTGGACAGGGGTCCGGGGAGACCCAGTACTTC.

V usage is TRBV7-9 and J usage is TRBJ2-5, with D hard to call. The CDR3 extends over 14 amino acids. V lost 5 bases to trimming and J lost 4 bases, with 14 bases between them. Germline CDR1 reads SEHNR; CDR2 reads FQNEAQ (reference sequence). The CDR3 nucleotides read TGTGCCAGCAGCCCTACTGGTGTAGGAGAGACCCAGTACTTC. Its translation: CASSPTGVGETQYF.

This clonotype was detected only a few times. In nucleotides, the CDR3 is TGCGCCAGCAGCTCGGACAGGGTTAGGGAAAAACTGTTTTTT. Protein sequence: CASSSDRVREKLFF. This chain uses TRBV5-1 with TRBJ1-4; 8 bases are shared with TRBD1. V was clipped by 3 bases and J by 8 bases; unmatched bases: 6. In germline, CDR1 is SGHRS, CDR2 YFSETQ. The CDR3 has 14 amino acids.

In regard to this clonotype: A much larger clone differs by one base, so this may be a read error. The chain combines TRBV9 with TRBJ1-1, with a tentative D call TRBD1 (5 bases). The length of the CDR3 is 14 residues. Germline V gene data show CDR1 as SGDLS and CDR2 as YYNGEE. V was trimmed by 0 bases and J by 1 base, leaving 7 bases between them. DNA for the CDR3: TGTGCCAGCAGCGTAGGACAGTCGAACACTGAAGCTTTCTTT. It translates to CASSVGQSNTEAFF.

The chain carries TRBV6-2 or TRBV6-3 and TRBJ2-2; 10 bases are shared with TRBD2. CDR3 size: 14 residues. Germline V CDR1 and CDR2: MNHEY, SVGEGT. Trimming at V came to 6 bases and at J to 7 bases, leaving 5 bases not matched to a gene. Here the CDR3 reads CASRASGRGGELFF. CDR3 DNA sequence: TGTGCCAGCAGGGCTAGCGGGAGAGGCGGGGAGCTGTTTTTT.

This clonotype has a single count. Just one base apart from a much larger clone, this may be a read error. The chain recombines TRBV7-6 with TRBJ2-3; D unresolved. The CDR3 totals 13 residues. V was pared by 5 bases and J by 6 bases, with 12 bases between. CDR1 is SGHVS, CDR2 FNYEAQ, per germline. The CDR3 here is CASSDGLKDTQYF. DNA of the CDR3: TGTGCCAGCAGCGACGGGTTGAAGGATACGCAGTATTTT.

The rearrangement joins TRBV3-1 to TRBJ1-1; D is ambiguous. Germline V lookup: CDR1 LGHDT, CDR2 YNNKEL (reference sequence). The CDR3 consists of 13 residues. Trimming stripped 11 bases from V and 4 bases from J, with 17 bases between. The CDR3 here is CAVSPQEGTEAFF. DNA for the CDR3: TGTGCCGTTAGTCCCCAGGAGGGCACTGAAGCTTTCTTT. The whole variable domain, remainder taken from reference TRBV3-1 and TRBJ1-1, is DTAVSQTPKYLVTQMGNDKSIKCEQNLGHDTMYWYKQDSKKFLKIMFSYNNKELIINETVPNRFSPKSPDKAHLNLHINSLELGDSAVYFCAVSPQEGTEAFFGQGTRLTVV.

The chain couples TRBV5-1 to TRBJ2-7; either TRBD1 or TRBD2 may supply D (5 bases each). The CDR3 is 12 amino acids. With 4 bases removed from V and 3 bases from J, the gap between germline ends came to 8 bases. The germline V gene encodes CDR1 SGHRS and CDR2 YFSETQ. The CDR3 reads CASSPGGYEQYF. CDR3 DNA sequence: TGCGCCAGCAGCCCTGGGGGCTACGAGCAGTACTTC.

The rearrangement joins TRBV19 to TRBJ1-1, with a weak D call TRBD1 (6 bases). Germline CDR1 LNHDA, CDR2 SQIVND (reference sequence). V dropped 6 bases and J dropped 5 bases, with 16 bases sitting between them. The CDR3 extends over 14 amino acids. CDR3 nucleotides: TGTGCCAGTAGCCCGACAGGAAAGAGGACTGAAGCTTTCTTT. It translates to CASSPTGKRTEAFF.

A few counts support this clonotype. The rearrangement joins TRBV7-2 to TRBJ1-5; tentatively, D is TRBD1 (6 bases). The CDR3 has 14 amino acids. Germline V gene data show CDR1 as SGHTA and CDR2 as FQGNSA. Trimming pared 5 bases from V and 1 base from J, leaving 9 bases between. The CDR3 region is CASSIGQSNQPQHF. Written as DNA, the CDR3 is TGTGCCAGCAGCATCGGACAGAGCAATCAGCCCCAGCATTTT.

This clonotype was seen more than once but under ten times. The chain joins TRBV29-1 to TRBJ2-1; 9 nucleotides align to TRBD1. With V trimmed by 7 bases and J by 2 bases, 6 bases remained unmatched. The CDR3 has 14 amino acids. Germline V gene sequence: CDR1 SQVTM, CDR2 ANQGSEA. CDR3 bases: TGCAGCGGGGGGACAGGGAGTACCTACAATGAGCAGTTCTTC. Translated, it gives CSGGTGSTYNEQFF.

This clonotype was picked up a small number of times. This chain uses TRBV5-1 with TRBJ2-7, with a possible D match to TRBD1 (6 bases). CDR1 and CDR2 (germline): SGHRS, YFSETQ. Deletions cut 4 bases from V and 5 bases from J, with 16 bases between. The CDR3 is made up of 14 amino acids. CDR3 bases: TGCGCCAGCAGCCAACGAACAGGGCTCGACGAGCAGTACTTC. Translation gives CASSQRTGLDEQYF.

This clonotype was detected a few times. The V call is TRBV5-1, the J call TRBJ2-2, with TRBD1 matching over 7 bases. CDR1 SGHRS and CDR2 YFSETQ come from the germline V gene. V lost 0 bases to trimming and J lost 5 bases; unmatched junction nucleotides: 7. The CDR3 spans 16 residues. CDR3 bases: TGCGCCAGCAGCTTGGAGGGACAGTATTCGACCGGGGAGCTGTTTTTT. Protein: CASSLEGQYSTGELFF.

The gene calls are TRBV7-9 and TRBJ1-1; 10 bases map to TRBD1. The CDR3 has 15 residues. Germline V lookup: CDR1 SEHNR, CDR2 FQNEAQ (reference sequence). V trimming: 4 bases; J trimming: 1 base; junction bases outside the gene matches: 3. In DNA, the CDR3 is TGTGCCAGCAGCTGGGACAGGGGTCAGAACACTGAAGCTTTCTTT. Protein sequence: CASSWDRGQNTEAFF.

This clonotype was observed a few times. V usage is TRBV5-1 and J usage is TRBJ2-1, with TRBD2 identical over 8 bases. Trimming cost V 6 bases and J 0 bases; bases outside gene matches: 5. In germline, CDR1 is SGHRS, CDR2 YFSETQ. The CDR3 is 15 amino acids. The CDR3 DNA reads as TGCGCCAGCAAAACTCTAGCGGGCTCCTACAATGAGCAGTTCTTC. Its protein is CASKTLAGSYNEQFF.

The chain combines TRBV28 with TRBJ2-7; 7 bases align to TRBD2. Trimming cost V 2 bases and J 4 bases; bases outside gene matches: 5. Germline V gene lookup returns CDR1 MDHEN and CDR2 SYDVKM. The CDR3 runs 14 residues. The CDR3 here is CASSLLFGGYEQYF. CDR3 DNA: TGTGCCAGCAGTTTACTCTTCGGGGGGTACGAGCAGTACTTC.

In its sample, this clonotype was seen many times. The V and J genes are TRBV7-9 and TRBJ1-3; the D gene is possibly TRBD1 (5 bases). The CDR3 consists of 14 residues. Germline V gene data show CDR1 as SEHNR and CDR2 as FQNEAQ (reference sequence). The V end was cut by 8 bases, the J end by 0 bases, with 11 bases between. CDR3 region: CASGGSSSGNTIYF. CDR3 in DNA: TGTGCCAGCGGGGGGTCGAGCTCTGGAAACACCATATATTTT.

The chain has TRBV5-6 and TRBJ2-2, with D uncertain. Between the trimmed V and J ends, which lost 0 bases and 6 bases, there was a span of 6 bases. This CDR3 contains 13 residues. Looked up from germline, CDR1 is SGHDT and CDR2 is YYEEEE. The CDR3 coding sequence is TGTGCCAGCAGCTTGGTTGGGGCCGGGGAGCTGTTTTTT. It specifies CASSLVGAGELFF.

This clonotype was counted a few times. The rearrangement uses TRBV11-2 and TRBJ2-3; the match to TRBD2 covers 9 bases. The CDR3 is made up of 17 amino acids. CDR1 is SGHAT, CDR2 FQNNGV, per germline. Trimming at V came to 3 bases and at J to 3 bases, leaving 10 bases not matched to a gene. CDR3 region: CASSLIPGTSWTDTQYF. CDR3 nucleotides: TGTGCCAGCAGCTTGATTCCCGGGACTAGCTGGACAGATACGCAGTATTTT.

This clonotype was counted once. The V gene is TRBV5-4, the J gene TRBJ2-7; 9 bases align to TRBD2. Germline loops: CDR1 SGHNT, CDR2 YYREEE (reference sequence). Germline trimming cut 4 bases from V and 5 bases from J; bases unmatched to any gene: 1. The CDR3 spans 12 residues. CDR3 region: CASSGTSHEQYF. DNA of the CDR3: TGTGCCAGCAGCGGGACTAGCCACGAGCAGTACTTC.